Listed here are 11 T cell receptor beta chains from one sample, sequenced in a study of T cell responses to AZD1222 COVID-19 vaccine. Clones were read by immunoSEQ multiplex PCR, and TCRdb kept only the in-frame ones, dropping some. The sample contains around 180,000 clones, 70% to 90% of which appear only once. Sequencing was performed on peripheral blood, taken on day 0 of AZD1222 vaccination. The source of these receptors is an adult in good health.

This sequence joins TRBV24-1 and TRBJ2-3; no clear D gene. Germline V CDR1 and CDR2: KGHDR, SFDVKD. V lost 2 bases, J lost 2 bases, and 10 bases lay in between. CDR3 size: 15 residues. CDR3 bases: TGTGCCACCAGTGATTCGGGCGCTTTCACAGATACGCAGTATTTT. This translates into CATSDSGAFTDTQYF.

The chain's CDR3 is CASSIDRRTGRSNQPQHF. In DNA form, the CDR3 reads TGTGCCAGTAGTATAGACCGGCGGACAGGGAGGAGCAATCAGCCCCAGCATTTT. V is TRBV19 and J is TRBJ1-5, with TRBD1 matching over 8 bases. Germline lookup yields CDR1 LNHDA and CDR2 SQIVND (reference sequence). The CDR3 spans 18 residues. With 0 bases clipped from V and 1 base from J, the junction kept 8 bases outside the gene matches. The full variable domain, its missing parts supplied by reference TRBV19 and TRBJ1-5, is DGGITQSPKYLFRKEGQNVTLSCEQNLNHDAMYWYRQDPGQGLRLIYYSQIVNDFQKGDIAEGYSVSREKKESFPLTVTSAQKNPTAFYLCASSIDRRTGRSNQPQHFGDGTRLSIL.

This clone was picked up a small number of times. The chain is built from TRBV6-5 and TRBJ2-2; D is ambiguous. The CDR3 sequence is 15 residues long. Per germline, CDR1 MNHEY and CDR2 SVGAGI. Trimming pared 0 bases from V and 3 bases from J, leaving 8 bases between. The CDR3 protein is CASSYSTVDTGELFF. As DNA, the CDR3 is TGTGCCAGCAGTTACTCAACGGTGGACACCGGGGAGCTGTTTTTT.

The V call is TRBV27, the J call TRBJ1-2; D might be TRBD1 (6 bases). The CDR3 covers 14 residues. In germline, CDR1 is MNHEY, CDR2 SMNVEV (reference sequence). The V end lost 8 bases, the J end lost 4 bases, and 17 bases lay between the germline ends. The CDR3 here is CASGKDSPAYGYTF. The CDR3, as DNA: TGTGCCAGCGGCAAGGACAGTCCCGCCTATGGCTACACCTTC.

This chain uses TRBV4-3 with TRBJ1-6; D is unresolved. Germline V lookup: CDR1 LGHNA, CDR2 YSLEER. The CDR3 has 18 amino acids. Trimming removed 0 bases at V and 0 bases at J, with 12 bases between. The CDR3 DNA sequence: TGCGCCAGCAGCCAAGATTTACCGGAAAGCTCCTATAATTCACCCCTCCACTTT. The encoded protein is CASSQDLPESSYNSPLHF.

The V gene is TRBV19, the J gene TRBJ2-6; 9 nucleotides match TRBD1. CDR3 size: 17 residues. Germline assignment: CDR1 LNHDA and CDR2 SQIVND (reference sequence). V gave up 8 bases and J gave up 0 bases; unmatched junction bases: 8. CDR3 amino acids: CASGRGTGNSGANVLTF. DNA for the CDR3: TGTGCCAGTGGCCGCGGGACAGGGAACTCTGGGGCCAACGTCCTGACTTTC. The whole variable domain, remainder taken from reference TRBV19 and TRBJ2-6, is DGGITQSPKYLFRKEGQNVTLSCEQNLNHDAMYWYRQDPGQGLRLIYYSQIVNDFQKGDIAEGYSVSREKKESFPLTVTSAQKNPTAFYLCASGRGTGNSGANVLTFGAGSRLTVL.

The chain links TRBV7-9 to TRBJ2-2; TRBD2 matches at 7 bases. Trimming removed 0 bases from V and 5 bases from J; junction bases left unmatched: 3. This CDR3 is built from 15 residues. Germline V gene lookup returns CDR1 SEHNR and CDR2 FQNEAQ (reference sequence). The CDR3 loop reads CASSLAGRTTGELFF. The CDR3 DNA reads TGTGCCAGCAGCTTAGCCGGGAGGACGACCGGGGAGCTGTTTTTT.

The V gene is TRBV18, the J gene TRBJ2-7; 10 nucleotides line up with TRBD1. CDR1 and CDR2 (germline): KGHSH, LQKENI. This CDR3 contains 19 residues. V lost 3 bases and J lost 1; bases outside the gene matches: 15. The CDR3 here is CASSPLLGGTGEGSYEQYF. CDR3 nucleotides: TGTGCCAGCTCACCTCTACTTGGGGGGACAGGGGAAGGGTCCTACGAGCAGTACTTC.

V gene TRBV3-1 (or the pseudogene TRBV3-2) combines with J gene TRBJ1-4, with D perhaps matching TRBD1 (5 bases). There are 16 residues in the CDR3. Germline CDR1 LGHDT, CDR2 YNNKEL (reference sequence). Deletions cut 0 bases from V and 7 bases from J, with 15 bases between. The CDR3 coding sequence is TGTGCCAGCAGCCAAGATATCGGGACTAGGGGTGAAAAACTGTTTTTT. It encodes CASSQDIGTRGEKLFF.

The chain uses TRBV2 and TRBJ1-1; D ambiguous. Germline V gene lookup returns CDR1 SNHLY and CDR2 FYNNEI. The CDR3 covers 15 residues. V lost 3 bases, J lost 0 bases, and 11 bases lay in between. DNA for the CDR3: TGTGCCAGCAGTGACCCCAACCTCATGAACACTGAAGCTTTCTTT. This encodes CASSDPNLMNTEAFF.

This clone was picked up one time. The chain is built from TRBV7-9 and TRBJ2-3, with D hard to call. The CDR3 has 12 amino acids. V shed 3 bases and J shed 7 bases, with 8 bases lying between them. Germline V gives CDR1 SEHNR, CDR2 FQNEAQ (reference sequence). The CDR3 region is CASSFDRNTQYF. The CDR3 nucleotides read TGTGCCAGCAGCTTTGATAGGAATACGCAGTATTTT.